The 27 T cell receptor beta chains given below trace back to one sample, sequenced in a study of blood T cells in healthy people across ages. Alongside a J-beta primer mix, a sample-barcoded 5' primer served in a second PCR lasting about 7 to 12 cycles. MiXCR, run by TCRdb on the 5' RACE reads, gives a single entry per CDR3 protein. The sample lists almost 550,000 distinct CDR3 sequences; more than 20% were seen once. The data were also submitted as part of a second study, on T cells of mothers and their children.

Sequencing was done on a sample of blood. The receptors shown here come from a boy under 18 in good health.

This clonotype came up a few times. This chain uses TRBV5-6 with TRBJ2-1, with TRBD2 matching 12 bases. Trimming removed 6 bases from V and 8 bases from J; junction bases left unmatched: 9. The CDR3 consists of 15 residues. Germline CDR1 is SGHDT and CDR2 is YYEEEE. The CDR3 loop reads CASTLLAGGSDEQFF. In nucleotides, the CDR3 is TGTGCCAGCACCCTACTAGCGGGGGGATCGGATGAGCAGTTCTTC.

V and J are TRBV6-2 or TRBV6-3 and TRBJ1-1; no firm D call. Germline assignment: CDR1 MNHEY and CDR2 SVGEGT. V lost 8 bases and J 10 bases, leaving 20 bases between the germline ends. The CDR3 length is 13 residues. CDR3 in amino acids: CASGRGPGGAAFF. The CDR3 DNA sequence: TGTGCCAGCGGGAGAGGGCCCGGTGGAGCAGCTTTCTTT.

This clonotype came up many times. The chain couples TRBV29-1 to TRBJ1-1; no reliable D call. CDR3 length equals 11 residues. Trimming took off 4 bases at V and 1 base at J, with 4 bases between the two ends. CDR1 is SQVTM, CDR2 ANQGSEA, per germline. This CDR3 reads CSVGRNTEAFF. The CDR3 DNA reads TGCAGCGTTGGCAGGAACACTGAAGCTTTCTTT.

This clonotype has just a few counts. This chain connects TRBV12-3 or TRBV12-4 to TRBJ1-4; TRBD1 matches 7 bases. The CDR3 contains 14 residues. Germline trimming cut 6 bases from V and 1 base from J; bases unmatched to any gene: 2. As DNA, the CDR3 is TGTGCCAGCAGCCACAGGGGAACTAATGAAAAACTGTTTTTT. Translating it yields CASSHRGTNEKLFF.

This clonotype was picked up a small number of times. CDR3 DNA: TGCGCCAGCAGCCCCCCGGGCGCTATCTATGGCTACACCTTC. It translates to CASSPPGAIYGYTF. The chain couples TRBV4-1 to TRBJ1-2; unclear D gene. Germline values: CDR1 MGHRA, CDR2 YSYEKL. Trimming left V 4 bases short and J 4 bases short, with 13 bases between. The CDR3 has 14 residues.

There are many counts of this clonotype. The chain joins TRBV5-1 to TRBJ2-7; TRBD1 matches 12 bases. The CDR3 runs to 16 residues. In germline, CDR1 is SGHRS, CDR2 YFSETQ. With 2 bases clipped from V and 4 bases from J, the junction kept 7 bases outside the gene matches. This CDR3 is CASSLAPGQGAYEQYF. CDR3 DNA sequence: TGCGCCAGCAGCTTAGCACCGGGACAGGGGGCTTACGAGCAGTACTTC.

Only a few counts were recorded for this clonotype. CDR3 sequence (DNA): TGTGCCAGCAGCCGGACTAGGGCCTACAATGAGCAGTTCTTC. Amino acid sequence: CASSRTRAYNEQFF. The chain employs TRBV6-5 and TRBJ2-1; 7 bases fit TRBD2. From germline, CDR1 is MNHEY and CDR2 SVGAGI. The CDR3 covers 14 residues. The V segment lost 6 bases and the J segment 2 bases; nucleotides outside the gene matches: 4.

This clonotype was recorded a few times. The rearrangement joins TRBV6-1 to TRBJ2-2; 7 bases map to TRBD2. Germline V gene data show CDR1 as MNHNS and CDR2 as SASEGT. The length of the CDR3 is 15 residues. Trimming at V came to 6 bases and at J to 2 bases, leaving 6 bases not matched to a gene. The CDR3 region has the DNA TGTGCCAGCAGGGGAGCGGGGCCTAACACCGGGGAGCTGTTTTTT. It yields the protein CASRGAGPNTGELFF.

The CDR3 sequence: CASSQGGPRIETQYF. For the CDR3, the DNA is TGCGCCAGCAGCCAAGGAGGACCGAGGATAGAGACCCAGTACTTC. The rearrangement joins TRBV4-3 to TRBJ2-5; D gene uncertain. The CDR3 extends over 15 amino acids. CDR1 is LGHNA and CDR2 is YSLEER in the germline V gene. The V and J ends lost 1 base and 4 bases respectively, with 13 bases between them.

This clonotype was detected a few times. The chain couples TRBV7-9 to TRBJ2-1, with a weak D call TRBD2 (6 bases). The CDR3 contains 16 residues. V shed 5 bases and J shed 7 bases, with 21 bases lying between them. Germline loops: CDR1 SEHNR, CDR2 FQNEAQ (reference sequence). In DNA, the CDR3 is TGTGCCAGCAGCCCCCGGCGGGACGCCCGGAGGAATGAGCAGTTCTTC. It yields the protein CASSPRRDARRNEQFF.

Notes on this clonotype: Sequence at one end of the junction differs from germline and may be a read error. The V call is TRBV12-3 or TRBV12-4, the J call TRBJ1-3, with TRBD1 as a possible D gene (6 bases). The CDR3 covers 14 residues. The CDR3 reads CASRRTASGSTIYF. In nucleotides, the CDR3 is TGTGCCAGCAGAAGGACAGCCTCTGGAAGCACCATATATTTT.

This chain links TRBV4-3 with TRBJ2-1; D gene ambiguous. The J call may not be correct, given that the DNA end is closer to TRBJ2-5. The CDR3 is 15 residues long. From germline, CDR1 is LGHNA and CDR2 YSLEER. The CDR3 DNA reads as TGCGCCAGCAGCCCCAATGCCCACCTTTTGGAGACCCAGTACTTC. Translated, it gives CASSPNAHLLETQYF.

This clonotype showed up many times. The chain couples TRBV5-1 to TRBJ2-5; D is unclear. Germline V gene lookup returns CDR1 SGHRS and CDR2 YFSETQ. V dropped 0 bases and J dropped 3 bases, with 15 bases sitting between them. This CDR3 comprises 16 residues. CDR3 residues: CASSLGHPSLEETQYF. The CDR3 bases are TGCGCCAGCAGCTTGGGACATCCTAGTCTCGAAGAGACCCAGTACTTC.

The genes are TRBV28 and TRBJ2-7; 8 bases fit TRBD1. Germline-derived CDR1 and CDR2 are MDHEN and SYDVKM. V dropped 3 bases and J dropped 3; count of bases not matched to a gene: 10. This CDR3 region has 16 residues. The CDR3 DNA reads as TGTGCCAGCAGTTTGCAAACGACAGGGGTTTTCTACGAGCAGTACTTC. Translating it yields CASSLQTTGVFYEQYF.

V usage is TRBV28 and J usage is TRBJ2-7; no firm D call. Germline CDR1 is MDHEN and CDR2 is SYDVKM. The CDR3 contains 12 residues. V was cut by 4 bases and J by 9 bases, with 13 bases left in between. The CDR3 loop reads CASSSSGDGQYF. The CDR3 DNA reads as TGTGCCAGCAGTTCCTCCGGCGACGGGCAGTACTTC.

J is TRBJ2-5 and V is TRBV6-5, with TRBD1 matching over 8 bases. The trim removed 6 bases at V and 5 bases at J, leaving 11 bases unmatched. The CDR3 has 15 residues. The V gene's germline CDR1 is MNHEY and CDR2 SVGAGI. The CDR3 protein is CASRGLSTGEETQYF. CDR3 coding DNA: TGTGCCAGCAGGGGGTTGTCGACAGGGGAGGAGACCCAGTACTTC.

This clonotype was observed a handful of times. J is TRBJ1-5 and V is TRBV5-6; 8 positions match TRBD1. Germline V gene sequence: CDR1 SGHDT, CDR2 YYEEEE. The CDR3 runs to 15 residues. J was trimmed by 7 bases and V by 4 bases; bases with no gene match: 10. The CDR3 DNA reads TGTGCCAGCAGCAGCGGGACAGGTGAAAACCAGCCCCAGCATTTT. Protein: CASSSGTGENQPQHF.

This rearrangement joins TRBV5-1 to TRBJ2-3; the match to TRBD1 covers 9 bases. CDR1 and CDR2 (germline): SGHRS, YFSETQ. Trimming at V came to 0 bases and at J to 6 bases, leaving 8 bases not matched to a gene. There are 16 residues in the CDR3. The CDR3 bases are TGCGCCAGCAGCTTGGAGGGACAGGGATCACCGGATACGCAGTATTTT. Translating it yields CASSLEGQGSPDTQYF.

In its sample, this clonotype was seen many times. V usage is TRBV28 and J usage is TRBJ1-4; D perhaps matches TRBD1 (6 bases). Germline V gene lookup returns CDR1 MDHEN and CDR2 SYDVKM. The CDR3 covers 18 residues. Trimming cost V 3 bases and J 3 bases, with 20 bases left between them. This CDR3 is CASSFGHRVFSSNEKLFF. The DNA for the CDR3 is TGTGCCAGCAGTTTTGGGCACAGGGTTTTCTCTTCTAATGAAAAACTGTTTTTT. Full variable domain (missing parts from reference TRBV28 and TRBJ1-4): DVKVTQSSRYLVKRTGEKVFLECVQDMDHENMFWYRQDPGLGLRLIYFSYDVKMKEKGDIPEGYSVSREKKERFSLILESASTNQTSMYLCASSFGHRVFSSNEKLFFGSGTQLSVL.

V and J are TRBV6-1 and TRBJ1-5; 10 bases match TRBD1. The CDR3 is 15 residues long. Germline CDR1 reads MNHNS; CDR2 reads SASEGT. V lost 3 bases and J lost 5; bases outside the gene matches: 4. This CDR3 reads CASSDQGQGYQPQHF. CDR3 nucleotides: TGTGCCAGCAGTGACCAGGGACAGGGGTATCAGCCCCAGCATTTT.

This chain connects TRBV29-1 to TRBJ1-2; D unresolved. Germline V gene data show CDR1 as SQVTM and CDR2 as ANQGSEA. CDR3 length equals 18 residues. Trimming removed 2 bases from V and 0 bases from J, with 22 bases in between. The CDR3 is CSVEILDLALPTNYGYTF. CDR3 nucleotide sequence: TGCAGCGTTGAAATATTAGACCTGGCCTTACCTACTAACTATGGCTACACCTTC.

V usage is TRBV29-1 and J usage is TRBJ1-1; no clear D. The CDR3 has 12 amino acids. The germline gives CDR1 SQVTM, CDR2 ANQGSEA. V was pared by 8 bases and J by 4 bases, with 14 bases between. CDR3 in DNA: TGCAGCACCGGAGCGTGGGGCACTGAAGCTTTCTTT. Protein sequence: CSTGAWGTEAFF.

The chain employs TRBV20-1 and TRBJ1-1; possibly TRBD1 for D (6 bases). Trimming took 6 bases from V and 6 from J, leaving 14 bases between them. The CDR3 contains 12 residues. Germline V gives CDR1 DFQATT, CDR2 SNEGSKA (reference sequence). The CDR3 DNA follows: TGCAGTGCCGGAGGGGGGCGGTCTGAAGCTTTCTTT. Translated, it gives CSAGGGRSEAFF.

The CDR3 region is CASSLSTGAVGWEDNEQFF. DNA of the CDR3: TGTGCCAGCAGCTTGTCGACAGGGGCGGTCGGGTGGGAAGACAATGAGCAGTTCTTC. The chain recombines TRBV5-7 with TRBJ2-1, with 8 positions matching TRBD1. TRBV5-7 falls under the ORF class, with uncertain function. CDR3 size: 19 residues. Germline trimming cut 1 base from V and 5 bases from J; bases unmatched to any gene: 17.

There are many counts of this clonotype. The chain links TRBV28 to TRBJ2-4; 8 nucleotides align to TRBD1. CDR3 size: 19 residues. The junction had 15 bases not matched to a gene; V was cut back by 5 bases and J by 0 bases. Germline loops: CDR1 MDHEN, CDR2 SYDVKM. The CDR3 is CASSPPWGQEELAKNIQYF. The CDR3 nucleotides read TGTGCCAGCAGTCCACCCTGGGGACAGGAGGAACTAGCCAAAAACATTCAGTACTTC.

The chain uses TRBV6-4 and TRBJ2-4; D is unresolved. Per germline, CDR1 MRHNA and CDR2 SNTAGT. Trimming pared 2 bases from V and 11 bases from J, leaving 13 bases between. This CDR3 has 13 residues. The CDR3 region has the DNA TGTGCCAGCAGTGACGAGGCCCAAGGGCTTCAGTACTTC. This sequence encodes CASSDEAQGLQYF.

This clonotype was counted only a few times. The chain joins TRBV10-3 to TRBJ2-6; no reliable D call. The V and J ends lost 8 bases and 4 bases respectively, with 24 bases between them. Looked up from germline, CDR1 is ENHRY and CDR2 is SYGVKD. This CDR3 is built from 18 residues. The CDR3 region is CAICNGGRPTEGANVLTF. The CDR3 DNA reads as TGTGCCATCTGTAACGGCGGCAGGCCCACGGAAGGGGCCAACGTCCTGACTTTC.